This T cell receptor (beta chain) was identified in a study of blood T cell repertoires in COVID-19. The CDR3 extends over 13 amino acids. Trimming cost V 0 bases and J 7 bases, with 10 bases left between them. Germline V gene lookup returns CDR1 MGHRA and CDR2 YSYEKL. Per the original data handling: Counts of nucleated cells, estimated from reference gene primer amplification, were obtained. Data came from immunoSEQ multiplex PCR; TCRdb stores just in-frame clones and leaves some out. For V, J and clone size, that table is used; D and trimming come from the DNA. This sample has about 100,000 clones; 75% to 90% occur once, and the top ten carry 4.5%. By sample share, this clone is medium-sized.

This TCR came from a human donor in a cohort sampled during active COVID-19. What was sequenced was peripheral blood. V usage is TRBV4-1 and J usage is TRBJ2-7, with D possibly TRBD2 on 6 matching bases. The CDR3 DNA sequence: TGCGCCAGCAGCCAAGATCGCGGGGAGGAGCAGTACTTC. It specifies CASSQDRGEEQYF.